This passage covers 27 T cell receptor beta chains from one sample sequenced in a study of shared clonotypes between healthy human individuals. Profiling relied on immunoSEQ multiplex PCR, and the TCRdb table lists in-frame clones only, not all of them. The sample has 850,000 to 1,200,000 clones; 60% to 80% are singletons. The sequenced sample was memory CD4+ T cells sorted from blood. Subset in this sample: CD45RA-negative fraction. The receptor source for this set is a man aged 18-30 years in good health.

The DNA for the CDR3 is TGTGCCAGCAGTTTGACAGACTCTGGGGCCAACGTCCTGACTTTC. Translation gives CASSLTDSGANVLTF. The chain has TRBV2 and TRBJ2-6; weak D call: TRBD1 (5 bases). The CDR3 contains 15 residues. Trimming stripped 5 bases from V and 0 bases from J, with 8 bases between. Germline CDR1 reads SNHLY; CDR2 reads FYNNEI.

Details on this clone: This sample includes further DNA sequences coding for the same CDR3. The gene calls are TRBV5-1 and TRBJ2-5; the match to TRBD2 covers 7 bases. The CDR3 consists of 14 residues. Germline V gene data show CDR1 as SGHRS and CDR2 as YFSETQ. Trimming took 2 bases from V and 1 from J; bases not matched to a gene: 2. This CDR3 is CASSLSGGQETQYF. The CDR3 nucleotides are TGCGCCAGCAGCTTATCGGGGGGCCAAGAGACCCAGTACTTC.

The chain links TRBV29-1 to TRBJ2-6; no clear D gene. V lost 2 bases and J 1 base, leaving 9 bases between the germline ends. Germline V gives CDR1 SQVTM, CDR2 ANQGSEA. This CDR3 has 15 residues. The CDR3 region is CSVESGKSGANVLTF. The CDR3 DNA sequence: TGCAGCGTTGAAAGTGGAAAATCTGGGGCCAACGTCCTGACTTTC.

At least ten counts were recorded for this clone. This chain uses TRBV4-1 with TRBJ2-1; 12 nucleotides align to TRBD2. Germline-derived CDR1 and CDR2 are MGHRA and YSYEKL. Germline trimming cut 3 bases from V and 7 bases from J; bases unmatched to any gene: 19. CDR3 length: 20 residues. In nucleotides, the CDR3 is TGCGCCAGCAGCCAGATTACAAAAACTAGCGGGAGGCGTCGGGAGAATGAGCAGTTCTTC. Its protein is CASSQITKTSGRRRENEQFF.

The CDR3 DNA reads TGCGCCAGCAGCCAAGCTGGAGCCCTCGGTTCCGCTTCAGGCGGGGCCAACGTCCTGACTTTC. It codes for CASSQAGALGSASGGANVLTF. The J gene is TRBJ2-6, the V gene TRBV4-1; D unresolved. The CDR3 runs 21 residues. V lost 1 base to trimming and J lost 4 bases, with 26 bases between them. Germline V gene sequence: CDR1 MGHRA, CDR2 YSYEKL.

V and J are TRBV9 and TRBJ2-7; TRBD1 matches at 8 bases. Germline CDR1 is SGDLS and CDR2 is YYNGEE. The CDR3 is 16 residues long. V gave up 0 bases and J gave up 2 bases; unmatched junction bases: 7. CDR3 sequence reads: CASSVATGALTYEQYF. Written as DNA, the CDR3 is TGTGCCAGCAGCGTAGCGACAGGGGCCCTGACCTACGAGCAGTACTTC.

In its sample, this clone was seen a few times. The chain couples TRBV5-6 to TRBJ1-1, with 7 bases matching TRBD1. The CDR3 sequence is 15 residues long. The V gene's germline CDR1 is SGHDT and CDR2 YYEEEE. V was pared by 4 bases and J by 0 bases, with 6 bases of the junction left unmatched. The CDR3 nucleotides read TGTGCCAGCAGCAGACGACAGGGAGTGAACACTGAAGCTTTCTTT. Residues: CASSRRQGVNTEAFF.

The chain combines TRBV30 with TRBJ2-3, with D possibly TRBD2 on 6 matching bases. Between the trimmed V and J ends, which lost 0 bases and 1 base, there was a span of 11 bases. The CDR3 totals 15 residues. Germline V gives CDR1 GTSNPN, CDR2 SVGIG (reference sequence). CDR3 amino acids: CAWSVAGPGTDTQYF. The CDR3 region has the DNA TGTGCCTGGAGTGTCGCGGGGCCAGGCACAGATACGCAGTATTTT.

V gene TRBV18 combines with J gene TRBJ2-7, with D perhaps matching TRBD1 (6 bases). Germline CDR1 is KGHSH and CDR2 is LQKENI. The CDR3 length is 13 residues. Between the trimmed V and J ends, which lost 3 bases and 6 bases, there was a span of 12 bases. The CDR3 reads CASSPEARGEQYF. For the CDR3, the DNA is TGTGCCAGCTCACCTGAGGCCAGGGGCGAGCAGTACTTC.

The chain links TRBV4-1 to TRBJ1-4; TRBD1 matches 7 bases. This CDR3 has 14 residues. Trimming cost V 2 bases and J 5 bases; bases outside gene matches: 2. Germline V gene data show CDR1 as MGHRA and CDR2 as YSYEKL. CDR3 residues: CASSQRQGNEKLFF. The CDR3 DNA is TGCGCCAGCAGCCAACGACAGGGAAATGAAAAACTGTTTTTT.

The rearrangement joins TRBV10-3 to TRBJ1-6; TRBD1 might be the D (6 bases). Trimming pared 3 bases from V and 0 bases from J, leaving 9 bases between. Germline V CDR1 and CDR2: ENHRY, SYGVKD. The CDR3 spans 16 residues. For the CDR3, the DNA is TGTGCCATCAGTGAAGGGGGAAACTCCTATAATTCACCCCTCCACTTT. It yields the protein CAISEGGNSYNSPLHF.

The chain links TRBV30 to TRBJ1-6; D gene uncertain. The CDR3 contains 16 residues. The V end was cut by 4 bases, the J end by 6 bases, with 19 bases between. Germline CDR1 and CDR2: GTSNPN and SVGIG (reference sequence). The CDR3 protein is CAWNQKEAGFNSPLHF. The CDR3 DNA sequence: TGTGCCTGGAACCAAAAGGAGGCAGGCTTTAATTCACCCCTCCACTTT.

The V gene is TRBV5-1, the J gene TRBJ1-2; weak D call: TRBD1 (6 bases). The CDR3 spans 15 residues. The V and J ends lost 0 bases and 1 base respectively, with 10 bases between them. CDR1 and CDR2 from the germline V gene are SGHRS and YFSETQ. In DNA, the CDR3 is TGCGCCAGCAGCTTGGAGGGGGATCGTAACTATGGCTACACCTTC. Amino acid sequence: CASSLEGDRNYGYTF.

This clone was seen only once. V gene TRBV5-1 combines with J gene TRBJ2-1, with 11 bases lining up with TRBD2. This CDR3 comprises 15 residues. The V gene end was trimmed by 1 base and the J gene end by 6 bases; junction bases not matched to a gene: 3. The germline V gene encodes CDR1 SGHRS and CDR2 YFSETQ. CDR3 amino acids: CASSLTSGSFNEQFF. DNA of the CDR3: TGCGCCAGCAGCTTGACTAGCGGGAGTTTCAATGAGCAGTTCTTC.

Turning to this clone: At the DNA level, this CDR3 is encoded by other sequences in the same sample as well. The chain joins TRBV5-1 to TRBJ2-5, with TRBD1 as a possible D gene (6 bases). Germline assignment: CDR1 SGHRS and CDR2 YFSETQ. This CDR3 is 14 amino acids long. Deletions cut 0 bases from V and 3 bases from J, with 9 bases between. The CDR3 is CASSLGQVEETQYF. DNA of the CDR3: TGCGCCAGCAGCTTGGGACAGGTAGAAGAGACCCAGTACTTC.

The V call is TRBV30, the J call TRBJ1-1, with D hard to call. CDR1 and CDR2 from the germline V gene are GTSNPN and SVGIG (reference sequence). V dropped 5 bases and J dropped 0 bases, with 13 bases sitting between them. The CDR3 covers 14 residues. Here the CDR3 reads CAWAQVQLNTEAFF. In DNA form, the CDR3 reads TGTGCCTGGGCGCAGGTACAATTGAACACTGAAGCTTTCTTT.

This chain links TRBV9 with TRBJ2-1; TRBD2 aligns across 8 bases. The CDR3 spans 15 residues. J lost 2 bases, V lost 4 bases, and 5 bases had no gene match. Germline lookup yields CDR1 SGDLS and CDR2 YYNGEE. The CDR3 loop reads CASSRSGGAYNEQFF. CDR3 nucleotide sequence: TGTGCCAGCAGCCGGAGCGGGGGCGCCTACAATGAGCAGTTCTTC.

J is TRBJ2-7 and V is TRBV6-1; no reliable D call. The CDR3 runs 11 residues. CDR1 is MNHNS and CDR2 is SASEGT in the germline V gene. Trimming pared 7 bases from V and 12 bases from J, leaving 16 bases between. The CDR3 is CASTETGRWYF. The CDR3 nucleotides read TGTGCCAGCACCGAAACGGGTCGTTGGTACTTC.

The chain's CDR3 is CASSQFTGLDNEQFF. Here the CDR3 DNA reads TGTGCCAGCAGCCAATTTACCGGACTGGACAATGAGCAGTTCTTC. The V call is TRBV4-2, the J call TRBJ2-1, with a weak D call TRBD2 (5 bases). CDR3 length: 15 residues. The germline V gene has CDR1 LGHNA and CDR2 YNFKEQ. The V end was cut by 2 bases, the J end by 5 bases, with 13 bases between.

The chain employs TRBV1 and TRBJ2-1; the tabulated D call, TRBD2, remains unverified against the DNA. TRBV1 represents a pseudogene. The CDR3 is 9 amino acids. Written as DNA, the CDR3 is TGCACCCCCGTGTGTGAGCAGTTCTTC. Translation gives CTPVCEQFF.

The chain links TRBV29-1 to TRBJ2-7; 9 nucleotides agree with TRBD2. Trimming cost V 6 bases and J 0 bases; bases outside gene matches: 6. This CDR3 has 14 amino acids. Germline-derived CDR1 and CDR2 are SQVTM and ANQGSEA. In DNA form, the CDR3 reads TGCAGCGTCCGGCGGGAGGGAAACTCCTACGAGCAGTACTTC. Its protein product is CSVRREGNSYEQYF.

This chain connects TRBV7-2 to TRBJ2-1; either TRBD1 or TRBD2 may supply D (5 bases each). CDR3 size: 17 residues. The V end lost 5 bases, the J end lost 6 bases, and 23 bases lay between the germline ends. In germline, CDR1 is SGHTA, CDR2 FQGNSA. CDR3 DNA: TGTGCCAGCAGCCACCCGATCCCTACACGGGGCCTCAATGAGCAGTTCTTC. It yields the protein CASSHPIPTRGLNEQFF. The full variable domain, with the rest looked up from reference TRBV7-2 and TRBJ2-1, is GAGVSQSPSNKVTEKGKDVELRCDPISGHTALYWYRQSLGQGLEFLIYFQGNSAPDKSGLPSDRFSAERTGGSVSTLTIQRTQQEDSAVYLCASSHPIPTRGLNEQFFGPGTRLTVL.

The chain is built from TRBV9 and TRBJ2-5; 11 bases fit TRBD2. This CDR3 spans 16 amino acids. V gave up 3 bases and J gave up 2 bases; unmatched junction bases: 6. Germline CDR1 and CDR2: SGDLS and YYNGEE. The CDR3 nucleotides are TGTGCCAGCAGCGAGGGGATAGCGGGGGGGCAAGAGACCCAGTACTTC. This encodes CASSEGIAGGQETQYF.

The V gene is TRBV10-2, the J gene TRBJ1-1; D is unclear. Germline CDR1 is WSHSY and CDR2 is SAAADI. The CDR3 totals 13 residues. V was shortened by 3 bases and J by 4 bases, with 9 bases between the two germline ends. CDR3 region: CASSDPSGTEAFF. As DNA, the CDR3 is TGCGCCAGCAGTGACCCCTCGGGCACTGAAGCTTTCTTT.

This clone was found a few times. This chain joins TRBV21-1 and TRBJ2-3; no DNA check was done on the table's D call, TRBD2. TRBV21-1 has pseudogene status. The CDR3 extends over 16 amino acids. CDR3 protein: CASSKFGGERTDTQYF. CDR3 DNA sequence: TGTGCCAGCAGCAAATTCGGGGGGGAGAGGACAGATACGCAGTATTTT.

With regard to this clone: The sample carries other DNA sequences with the same CDR3. The rearrangement uses TRBV5-1 and TRBJ1-1; D not resolved. V was shortened by 0 bases and J by 2 bases, with 11 bases between the two germline ends. The V gene's germline CDR1 is SGHRS and CDR2 YFSETQ. The CDR3 length is 15 residues. The CDR3 coding sequence is TGCGCCAGCAGCTTGGGACAACTGGGAAACACTGAAGCTTTCTTT. As protein: CASSLGQLGNTEAFF.

V gene TRBV4-1 combines with J gene TRBJ2-2, with D unclear. Germline CDR1 and CDR2: MGHRA and YSYEKL. Trimming cost V 4 bases and J 1 base, with 7 bases left between them. The CDR3 extends over 14 amino acids. In DNA form, the CDR3 reads TGCGCCAGCAGCCGCTTACAGAACACCGGGGAGCTGTTTTTT. It is translated as CASSRLQNTGELFF.